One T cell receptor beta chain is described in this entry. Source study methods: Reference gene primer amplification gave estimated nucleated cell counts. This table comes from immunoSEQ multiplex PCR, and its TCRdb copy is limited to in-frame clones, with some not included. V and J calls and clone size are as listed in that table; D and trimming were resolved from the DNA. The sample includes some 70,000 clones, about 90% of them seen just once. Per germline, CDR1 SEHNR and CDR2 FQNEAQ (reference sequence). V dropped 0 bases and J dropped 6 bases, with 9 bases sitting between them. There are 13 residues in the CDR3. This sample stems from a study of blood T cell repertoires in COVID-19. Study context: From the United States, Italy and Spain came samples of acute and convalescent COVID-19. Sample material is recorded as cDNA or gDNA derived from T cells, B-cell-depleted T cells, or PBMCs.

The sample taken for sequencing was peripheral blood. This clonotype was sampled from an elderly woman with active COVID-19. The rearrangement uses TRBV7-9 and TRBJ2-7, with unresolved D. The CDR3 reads CASSLARSSEQYF. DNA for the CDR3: TGTGCCAGCAGCTTAGCCCGGTCTTCCGAGCAGTACTTC.